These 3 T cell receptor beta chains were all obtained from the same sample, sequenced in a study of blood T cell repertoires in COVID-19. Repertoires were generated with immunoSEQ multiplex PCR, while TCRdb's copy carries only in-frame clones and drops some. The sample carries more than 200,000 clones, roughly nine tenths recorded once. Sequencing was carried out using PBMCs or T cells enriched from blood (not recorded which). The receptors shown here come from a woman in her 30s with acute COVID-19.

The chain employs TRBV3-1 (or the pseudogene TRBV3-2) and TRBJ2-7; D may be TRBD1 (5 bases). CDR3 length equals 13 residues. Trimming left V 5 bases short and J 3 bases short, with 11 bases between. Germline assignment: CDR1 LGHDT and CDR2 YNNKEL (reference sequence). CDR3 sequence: CASSNTQGYEQYF. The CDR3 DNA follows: TGTGCCAGCAGCAATACTCAGGGCTACGAGCAGTACTTC.

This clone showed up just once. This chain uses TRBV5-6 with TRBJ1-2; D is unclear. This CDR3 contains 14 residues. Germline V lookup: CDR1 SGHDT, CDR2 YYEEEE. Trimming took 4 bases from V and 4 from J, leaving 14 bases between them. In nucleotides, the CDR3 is TGTGCCAGCAGCCCCGGATCCGGCGGCTATGGCTACACCTTC. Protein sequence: CASSPGSGGYGYTF. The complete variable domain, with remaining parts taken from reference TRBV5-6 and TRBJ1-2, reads DAGVTQSPTHLIKTRGQQVTLRCSPKSGHDTVSWYQQALGQGPQFIFQYYEEEERQRGNFPDRFSGHQFPNYSSELNVNALLLGDSALYLCASSPGSGGYGYTFGSGTRLTVV.

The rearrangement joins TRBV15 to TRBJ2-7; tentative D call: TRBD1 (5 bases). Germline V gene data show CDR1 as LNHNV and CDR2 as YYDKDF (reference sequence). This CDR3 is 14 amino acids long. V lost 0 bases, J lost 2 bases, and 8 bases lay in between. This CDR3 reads CATSRDQGPYEQYF. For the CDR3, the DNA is TGTGCCACCAGCAGAGATCAGGGCCCCTACGAGCAGTACTTC.